These 4 T cell receptor beta chains were sequenced from one sample in a study of control samples from healthy donors and cancer patients. Here immunoSEQ multiplex PCR was the method, and the copy in TCRdb shows in-frame clones only, minus some. This sample yields about 130,000 clones, of which approximately 90% are seen a single time; roughly 1.9% belongs to the top ten. Material for sequencing was blood. These TCRs come from a woman aged 50 to 60 in good health.

The chain combines TRBV23-1 with TRBJ1-1; 10 nucleotides match TRBD1. TRBV23-1 is an open reading frame whose function is uncertain. The CDR3 length is 15 residues. The trim removed 8 bases at V and 5 bases at J, leaving 11 bases unmatched. The CDR3 nucleotides are TGCGCCAGCGGATCCGGGACAGGGGACGAGACTGAAGCTTTCTTT. This sequence encodes CASGSGTGDETEAFF.

The rearrangement uses TRBV6-1 and TRBJ1-1; no clear D. The CDR3 totals 14 residues. Germline CDR1 is MNHNS and CDR2 is SASEGT. V lost 1 base to trimming and J lost 3 bases, with 9 bases between them. In DNA, the CDR3 is TGTGCCAGCAGTGAAGTCCGGGTAGACACTGAAGCTTTCTTT. Protein: CASSEVRVDTEAFF.

As for this clone: The same CDR3 can be traced to other DNA sequences in this sample. The rearrangement uses TRBV5-6 and TRBJ1-2; D uncertain. Between the trimmed V and J ends, which lost 0 bases and 2 bases, there was a span of 11 bases. Germline V gene lookup returns CDR1 SGHDT and CDR2 YYEEEE. This CDR3 has 15 residues. Written as DNA, the CDR3 is TGTGCCAGCAGCTTGGCCGGAACAGTAAACTATGGCTACACCTTC. Protein product: CASSLAGTVNYGYTF.

This clone was recorded only once. This chain joins TRBV6-5 and TRBJ1-1; D uncertain. The germline gives CDR1 MNHEY, CDR2 SVGAGI. V was shortened by 6 bases and J by 1 base, with 9 bases between the two germline ends. CDR3 size: 13 residues. The CDR3: CASRSQRNTEAFF. The CDR3 coding sequence is TGTGCCAGCAGATCACAGAGGAACACTGAAGCTTTCTTT.